This paragraph covers one T cell receptor beta chain sequence. The sample originates from a study of blood T cell repertoires in COVID-19. Study overall: Some COVID-19 samples were acute and others convalescent; all came from the United States, Italy and Spain.

Libraries were prepared by immunoSEQ multiplex PCR; TCRdb keeps only in-frame clonotypes and omits some of them. The sample has around 260,000 clones, about 88% seen once. Germline V CDR1 and CDR2: SGHTA, FQGNSA. V was pared by 2 bases and J by 6 bases, with 5 bases of the junction left unmatched. The CDR3 is made up of 15 amino acids. This sequence originates from a man aged 55-75 years who had recovered from COVID-19. Sequencing input: peripheral blood. The chain links TRBV7-2 to TRBJ2-1, with 9 bases identical to TRBD2. For the CDR3, the DNA is TGTGCCAGCAGCTTAACCGGCGGGGGGGGCAATGAGCAGTTCTTC. Its protein is CASSLTGGGGNEQFF. Full variable domain (remainder filled in from reference TRBV7-2 and TRBJ2-1): GAGVSQSPSNKVTEKGKDVELRCDPISGHTALYWYRQSLGQGLEFLIYFQGNSAPDKSGLPSDRFSAERTGGSVSTLTIQRTQQEDSAVYLCASSLTGGGGNEQFFGPGTRLTVL.